This T cell receptor beta chain was retrieved from a study of blood T cell repertoires in COVID-19. About the study: Nucleic acid was either cDNA or gDNA, and it came from T cells, B-cell-depleted T cells, or PBMCs.

Seattle patients were enrolled while actively infected and followed longitudinally. Trimming stripped 0 bases from V and 2 bases from J, with 11 bases between. The CDR3 totals 14 residues. From germline, CDR1 is GTSNPN and CDR2 SVGIG (reference sequence). Original processing methods: The assay estimated nucleated cells by amplifying reference gene primers. Only in-frame clones appear in the TCRdb table, and some are missing; sequencing was by immunoSEQ multiplex PCR. That table is the source of V, J and clone size, and D and trimming were worked out from the DNA. This table has around 49,000 clones, around 81% appearing once.

This chain connects TRBV30 to TRBJ2-7; TRBD2 might be the D (6 bases). The receptor was isolated from a woman of 80 years or more with COVID-19, enrolled during active disease. The sample was peripheral blood. The CDR3 sequence: CAWSVVSGAYEQYF. The CDR3 DNA reads TGTGCCTGGAGTGTTGTTAGCGGCGCCTACGAGCAGTACTTC. Full variable domain (remainder filled in from reference TRBV30 and TRBJ2-7): SQTIHQWPATLVQPVGSPLSLECTVEGTSNPNLYWYRQAAGRGLQLLFYSVGIGQISSEVPQNLSASRPQDRQFILSSKKLLLSDSGFYLCAWSVVSGAYEQYFGPGTRLTVT.